Listed below are T cell receptor beta chains from one sample, sequenced in a study of regulatory T cells in long-lasting Graves disease. One entry per CDR3 protein results from TCRdb running MiXCR on the multiplex PCR reads. Of under 500,000 distinct CDR3 sequences in the sample, 16% are singletons; the top ten hold roughly a tenth. These data are also associated with another study on T cells in Graves' hyperthyroidism and ophthalmopathy.

Sequencing was performed on peripheral blood mononuclear cells (PBMCs), taken at new diagnosis, from a patient treated with antithyroid drugs. The source is a woman aged 25-40 years with Graves disease. The CDR3 runs from the conserved cysteine through the conserved F or W.

TRBV5-1,TRBJ1-2,CATQIGLSGYGYTF
TRBV28,TRBJ1-4,CASSWDLGGKKLFF
TRBV5-1,TRBJ2-5,CASSLGLSSGRFEETQYF
TRBV20-1,TRBJ2-1,CSAPPASGQLHEQFF
TRBV19,TRBJ2-1,CASLGAGGWNEQFF
TRBV20-1,TRBJ2-2,CSAPGLADANTGELFF
TRBV7-9,TRBJ1-2,CASSFFNRENGYTF
TRBV28,TRBJ2-3,CASTPKFFTDTQYF
TRBV15,TRBJ2-3,CATSNPAGGDTDTQYF
TRBV27,TRBJ1-1,CASSLRQASEAFF
TRBV7-3,TRBJ2-2,CASSRYPPETSGTGELFF
TRBV27,TRBJ2-7,CASSLRLEAYEQYF
TRBV2,TRBJ1-1,CASSATGLWSAEAFF
TRBV3-1,TRBJ2-1,CASSQVSGGPHNEQFF
TRBV12-3/TRBV12-4,TRBJ1-1,CASSPMDSELPGAFF
TRBV15,TRBJ2-2,CATSRVGNTGELFF
TRBV20-1,TRBJ1-2,CSADTGTGGDYGYTF
TRBV7-2,.,CASSLTGLAGGRETQYF
TRBV20-1,TRBJ2-7,CSALLAGGNTYEQYF
TRBV6-6,TRBJ1-5,CASSYSMGSNQPQHF
TRBV19,TRBJ1-1,CASSIGGGTEAFF
TRBV28,TRBJ2-7,CASNPRGEYEQYF
TRBV27,TRBJ2-3,CASSSRDPTDTQYF
TRBV19,TRBJ2-7,CASSMGPGSYEQYF
TRBV7-2,TRBJ2-1,CASSFDNEQFF
TRBV7-9,TRBJ2-7,CASSLMDREDYEQYF
TRBV28,TRBJ1-1,CASSLPVGTEAFF
TRBV7-2,TRBJ2-5,CASSLRDSWYQETQYF
TRBV20-1,TRBJ2-7,CSASPGQGQYEQYF
TRBV2,TRBJ1-2,CASTGSFGYTF
TRBV11-2,TRBJ2-3,CASSRGQGSSTDTQYF
TRBV20-1,TRBJ2-3,CSARDLGGTPDTQYF
TRBV7-8,TRBJ1-1,CASSLERMNTEAFF
TRBV3-1,TRBJ2-2,CASSQTSGHYARTLVF
TRBV3-1,TRBJ2-7,CASSRSSGYTSSYEQYF
TRBV5-1,TRBJ2-7,CASRETSRGEQYF
TRBV18,TRBJ2-2,CASSLATAITGELFF
TRBV6-1,TRBJ1-2,CASREGFYGYTF
TRBV7-8,TRBJ2-1,CASSLSRVAGGSYNEQFF
TRBV18,TRBJ2-3,CASSPPSQRESTDTQYF
TRBV20-1,TRBJ2-3,CSATQAAPAPDTQYF
TRBV2,TRBJ2-3,CASSEFVSSTDTQYF
TRBV27,TRBJ1-5,CASSLSRGLSQPQHF
TRBV28,TRBJ1-5,CASSPTGLGNQPQHF